Below, one T cell receptor (beta chain) is given with its context. The data stem from a study of cytomegalovirus exposure and HLA in healthy donors. The PCR employed 60 Vbeta primers together with 13 Jbeta primers. This table comes from immunoSEQ multiplex PCR, and its TCRdb copy is limited to in-frame clones, with some not included. The sample lists tens of thousands of clones; 63% were seen once. The receptor was derived from a woman in her twenties or thirties in good health and CMV-seronegative. The source material was PBMCs.

The CDR3 nucleotides are TGTGCCAGCAGCTTAGGGTTCCAACGGGGGGGGCGCACAGATACGCAGTATTTT. Its translation is CASSLGFQRGGRTDTQYF. The rearrangement joins TRBV11-2 to TRBJ2-3; 8 bases line up with TRBD2. CDR1 is SGHAT and CDR2 is FQNNGV in the germline V gene. V trimming: 1 base; J trimming: 1 base; junction bases outside the gene matches: 10. The CDR3 contains 18 residues.